One sample yielded the 9 T cell receptor beta chains listed below, sequenced in a study of early T cells in non-severe SARS-CoV-2 infection. From the 5' RACE reads, TCRdb called clonotypes with MiXCR, one entry per CDR3 protein. The data contain 53,000 or so distinct CDR3 sequences, approximately 9.8% of them seen just once; the ten biggest clones take up roughly 8%. Specimen: whole blood. These receptors all come from an adult who was a healthcare worker with PCR-confirmed SARS-CoV-2 infection or an uninfected control (not recorded which).

This clonotype came up a few times. V and J are TRBV18 and TRBJ2-3, with D unresolved. Trimming shortened V by 3 bases and J by 6 bases, and 10 bases separated the two germline ends. Germline-derived CDR1 and CDR2 are KGHSH and LQKENI. This CDR3 region has 13 residues. In DNA, the CDR3 is TGTGCCAGCTCACCGGGCTTACGGGATACGCAGTATTTT. It encodes CASSPGLRDTQYF. Together with reference TRBV18 and TRBJ2-3, the CDR3 gives the full variable domain: NAGVMQNPRHLVRRRGQEARLRCSPMKGHSHVYWYRQLPEEGLKFMVYLQKENIIDESGMPKERFSAEFPKEGPSILRIQQVVRGDSAAYFCASSPGLRDTQYFGPGTRLTVL.

This clonotype was counted a few times. The chain employs TRBV11-2 and TRBJ2-1, with D maybe TRBD2 (5 bases). Germline-derived CDR1 and CDR2 are SGHAT and FQNNGV. The CDR3 runs to 13 residues. Between the trimmed V and J ends, which lost 10 bases and 9 bases, there was a span of 19 bases. The CDR3 spells CANPEAGKTEQFF. In DNA form, the CDR3 reads TGTGCCAACCCCGAGGCCGGGAAGACTGAGCAGTTCTTC.

This clonotype was seen only a few times. The chain carries TRBV10-1 and TRBJ2-7; 8 bases fit TRBD1. The trim removed 3 bases at V and 2 bases at J, leaving 6 bases unmatched. Germline lookup yields CDR1 WNHNN and CDR2 SYGVQD (reference sequence). The CDR3 extends over 15 amino acids. The CDR3 here is CASSESGTGPYEQYF. The CDR3 nucleotides read TGCGCCAGCAGTGAATCCGGGACAGGACCCTACGAGCAGTACTTC.

This clonotype was observed a few times. The chain combines TRBV7-9 with TRBJ2-2; D tentatively reads TRBD1 or TRBD2 (5 bases each). Germline loops: CDR1 SEHNR, CDR2 FQNEAQ (reference sequence). CDR3 size: 15 residues. V lost 5 bases, J lost 2 bases, and 12 bases lay in between. The CDR3 loop reads CASSRRDVNTGELFF. The CDR3, as DNA: TGTGCCAGCAGCCGTCGGGACGTCAACACCGGGGAGCTGTTTTTT.

V gene TRBV14 combines with J gene TRBJ2-5, with TRBD1 matching 11 bases. The V and J ends lost 3 bases and 6 bases, in that order; junction bases with no gene match: 3. Looked up from germline, CDR1 is SGHDN and CDR2 is FVKESK. The CDR3 contains 14 residues. The CDR3 sequence: CASSHGTGGKTQYF. As DNA, the CDR3 is TGTGCCAGCAGCCACGGGACAGGGGGAAAGACCCAGTACTTC.

This clonotype was found many times. The chain employs TRBV29-1 and TRBJ2-7, with TRBD1 as a possible D gene (6 bases). The CDR3 covers 15 residues. Looked up from germline, CDR1 is SQVTM and CDR2 is ANQGSEA. V was trimmed by 3 bases and J by 5 bases, leaving 20 bases between them. The chain's CDR3 is CSVEIQGVSIDEQYF. The CDR3 coding sequence is TGCAGCGTTGAGATACAGGGAGTTTCCATCGACGAGCAGTACTTC.

The V gene is TRBV18, the J gene TRBJ1-4; D gene unclear. The CDR3 contains 14 residues. Trimming left V 3 bases short and J 10 bases short, with 15 bases between. Germline V lookup: CDR1 KGHSH, CDR2 LQKENI. CDR3 DNA sequence: TGTGCCAGCTCACCCCCGTTTCAGTCTGGAAAACTGTTTTTT. It codes for CASSPPFQSGKLFF.

This clonotype was recorded at least ten times. The chain has TRBV5-1 and TRBJ1-2; D ambiguous. The CDR3 runs 15 residues. V was shortened by 1 base and J by 8 bases, with 18 bases between the two germline ends. Germline V lookup: CDR1 SGHRS, CDR2 YFSETQ. CDR3 sequence reads: CASSLYLSRDSGYTF. The CDR3 DNA sequence: TGCGCCAGCAGCTTGTATCTTTCTCGAGATAGCGGCTACACCTTC. Filled out from reference TRBV5-1 and TRBJ1-2, the complete variable domain reads KAGVTQTPRYLIKTRGQQVTLSCSPISGHRSVSWYQQTPGQGLQFLFEYFSETQRNKGNFPGRFSGRQFSNSRSEMNVSTLELGDSALYLCASSLYLSRDSGYTFGSGTRLTVV.

This clonotype was picked up many times. CDR3 protein: CASSLTSDSYNEQFF. DNA for the CDR3: TGTGCCAGCAGCTTAACTAGCGACTCCTACAATGAGCAGTTCTTC. This sequence joins TRBV11-3 and TRBJ2-1; 7 nucleotides agree with TRBD2. Germline V gene data show CDR1 as SGHNT and CDR2 as YENEEA. The CDR3 loop spans 15 amino acids. Losses at the gene ends were 2 bases for V and 0 bases for J; bases not matched to a gene: 1. Together with reference TRBV11-3 and TRBJ2-1, the CDR3 gives the full variable domain: EAGVVQSPRYKIIEKKQPVAFWCNPISGHNTLYWYLQNLGQGPELLIRYENEEAVDDSQLPKDRFSAERLKGVDSTLKIQPAELGDSAVYLCASSLTSDSYNEQFFGPGTRLTVL.